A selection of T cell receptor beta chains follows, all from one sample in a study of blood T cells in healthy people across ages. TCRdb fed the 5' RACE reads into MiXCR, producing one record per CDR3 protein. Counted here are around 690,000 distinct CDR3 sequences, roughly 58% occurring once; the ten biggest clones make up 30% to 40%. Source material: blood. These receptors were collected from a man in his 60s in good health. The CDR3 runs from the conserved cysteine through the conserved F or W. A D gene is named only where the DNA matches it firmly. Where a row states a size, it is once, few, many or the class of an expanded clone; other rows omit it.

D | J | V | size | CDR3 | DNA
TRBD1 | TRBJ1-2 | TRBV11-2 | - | CASSSRQGKDYGYTF | TGTGCCAGCAGCTCCAGACAGGGGAAGGACTATGGCTACACCTTC
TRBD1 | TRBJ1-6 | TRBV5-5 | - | CASSWNSRDRAPLHF | TGTGCCAGCAGCTGGAATTCCCGGGACAGGGCACCCCTCCACTTT
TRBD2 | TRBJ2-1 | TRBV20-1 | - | CSARRAGGLYNEQFF | TGCAGTGCGCGACGAGCGGGGGGCCTCTACAATGAGCAGTTCTTC
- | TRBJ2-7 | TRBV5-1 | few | CASSAFGSTYEQYF | TGCGCCAGCAGCGCCTTTGGGTCGACGTACGAGCAGTACTTC
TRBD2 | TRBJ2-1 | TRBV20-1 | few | CSAHGGGGDEQFF | TGCAGTGCTCATGGAGGCGGGGGAGATGAGCAGTTCTTC
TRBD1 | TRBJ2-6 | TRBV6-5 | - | CASSSFYRGSGANVLTF | TGTGCCAGCAGTTCCTTTTACAGGGGCTCTGGGGCCAACGTCCTGACTTTC
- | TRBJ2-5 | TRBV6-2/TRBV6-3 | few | CASSQRVGQETQYF | TGTGCCAGCAGCCAAAGAGTTGGCCAAGAGACCCAGTACTTC
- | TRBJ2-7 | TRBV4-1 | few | CASSQVPDSYEQYF | TGCGCCAGCAGCCAAGTTCCAGACTCCTACGAGCAGTACTTC
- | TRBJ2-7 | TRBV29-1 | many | CSVELEDKASYEQYF | TGCAGCGTTGAATTGGAGGACAAGGCCTCCTACGAGCAGTACTTC
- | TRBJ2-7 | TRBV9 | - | CASSVGSGHPYEQYF | TGTGCCAGCAGCGTAGGATCGGGACATCCCTACGAGCAGTACTTC
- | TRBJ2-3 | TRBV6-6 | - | CASSARGQTDTQYF | TGTGCCAGCAGTGCTAGGGGACAAACAGATACGCAGTATTTT
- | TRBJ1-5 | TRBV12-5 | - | CASGLADRPQHF | TGTGCTAGTGGTTTGGCGGATCGGCCCCAGCATTTT
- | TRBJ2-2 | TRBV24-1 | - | CATSVRGNGELFF | TGTGCCACCAGTGTTAGGGGGAACGGGGAGCTGTTTTTT
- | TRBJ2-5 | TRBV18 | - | CASSPRGGSQETQYF | TGTGCCAGCTCACCACGAGGGGGGAGCCAAGAGACCCAGTACTTC
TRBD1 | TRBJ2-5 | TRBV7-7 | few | CASSLGSGGAEKTQYF | TGTGCCAGCAGCTTAGGATCAGGGGGCGCCGAAAAGACCCAGTACTTC
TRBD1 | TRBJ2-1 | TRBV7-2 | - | CASSIRTGTYNEQFF | TGTGCCAGCAGCATCCGGACAGGGACCTACAATGAGCAGTTCTTC
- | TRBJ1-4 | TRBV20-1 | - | CSATSGQIGGKLFF | TGCAGTGCCACCTCCGGCCAGATCGGTGGAAAACTGTTTTTT
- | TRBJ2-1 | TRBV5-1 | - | CASSWGRRGRLSYNEQFF | TGCGCCAGCAGCTGGGGTCGGAGGGGCCGCCTCTCCTACAATGAGCAGTTCTTC
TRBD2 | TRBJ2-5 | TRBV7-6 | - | CASSSGLAGRPYQETQYF | TGTGCCAGCAGCTCCGGACTAGCGGGGAGACCGTACCAAGAGACCCAGTACTTC
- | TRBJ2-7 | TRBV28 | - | CASSLDGGASYEQYF | TGTGCCAGCAGTTTAGACGGGGGCGCGTCCTACGAGCAGTACTTC
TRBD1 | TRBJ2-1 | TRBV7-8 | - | CASSPRVAGQGYNEQFF | TGTGCCAGCAGCCCAAGAGTTGCGGGACAGGGGTACAATGAGCAGTTCTTC
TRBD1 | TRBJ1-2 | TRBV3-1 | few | CASSQIRGTGAIGGYTF | TGTGCCAGCAGCCAAATAAGGGGGACAGGGGCAATTGGTGGCTACACCTTC
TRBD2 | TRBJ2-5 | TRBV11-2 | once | CASSLASLAGGLETQYF | TGTGCCAGCAGCTTAGCCTCGCTAGCGGGGGGGCTGGAGACCCAGTACTTC
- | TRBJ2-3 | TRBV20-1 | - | CSARRTGPGSTDTQYF | TGCAGTGCTAGAAGGACGGGACCGGGAAGCACAGATACGCAGTATTTT
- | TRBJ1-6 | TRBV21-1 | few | CASISGTGVSPLHF | TGTGCCAGCATCTCGGGGACAGGGGTTTCACCCCTCCACTTT
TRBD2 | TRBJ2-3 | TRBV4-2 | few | CASSQDLSGGALDTQYF | TGTGCCAGCAGCCAAGATCTTAGCGGGGGGGCCTTAGATACGCAGTATTTT
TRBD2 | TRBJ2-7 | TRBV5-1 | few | CASSTGTSGPYEQYF | TGCGCCAGCAGCACCGGGACTAGCGGGCCCTACGAGCAGTACTTC
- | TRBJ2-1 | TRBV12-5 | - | CASGPRRGADRNEQFF | TGTGCTAGTGGCCCCAGGCGAGGGGCGGATCGGAATGAGCAGTTCTTC
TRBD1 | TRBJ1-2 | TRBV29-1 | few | CSVEESTGFGYTF | TGCAGCGTTGAAGAGTCGACAGGGTTTGGCTACACCTTC
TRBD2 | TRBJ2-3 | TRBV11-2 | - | CASSPLAGGTHSTDTQYF | TGTGCCAGCAGCCCCTTAGCGGGGGGTACCCATAGCACAGATACGCAGTATTTT
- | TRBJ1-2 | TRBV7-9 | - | CASSLAQSAYGYTF | TGTGCCAGCAGCTTAGCCCAGAGCGCCTATGGCTACACCTTC
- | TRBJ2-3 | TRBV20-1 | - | CSARDSDPGPDTQYF | TGCAGTGCTAGAGATTCCGACCCAGGCCCAGATACGCAGTATTTT
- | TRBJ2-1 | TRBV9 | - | CASSVAPLEHEQFF | TGTGCCAGCAGCGTAGCCCCGCTCGAGCATGAGCAGTTCTTC
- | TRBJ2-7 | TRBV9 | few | CASSVDEGNYEQYF | TGTGCCAGCAGCGTAGATGAAGGGAACTACGAGCAGTACTTC
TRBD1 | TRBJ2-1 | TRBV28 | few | CASSPARTGGHYNEQFF | TGTGCCAGCAGCCCCGCAAGGACAGGGGGCCACTACAATGAGCAGTTCTTC
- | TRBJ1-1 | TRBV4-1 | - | CASSQDRGSDTEAFF | TGCGCCAGCAGCCAAGATCGGGGAAGCGACACTGAAGCTTTCTTT
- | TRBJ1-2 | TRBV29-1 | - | CSVERVGGYTF | TGCAGCGTTGAACGAGTGGGTGGCTACACCTTC
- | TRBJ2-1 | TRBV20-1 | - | CSARRSGWGNYNEQFF | TGCAGTGCTAGACGGTCCGGGTGGGGGAACTACAATGAGCAGTTCTTC
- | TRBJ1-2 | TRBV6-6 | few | CASRETGTGLVGYTF | TGTGCCAGCAGGGAAACCGGAACAGGGTTGGTTGGCTACACCTTC
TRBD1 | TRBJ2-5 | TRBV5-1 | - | CASSLTGQIQETQYF | TGCGCCAGCAGCTTGACGGGACAGATTCAAGAGACCCAGTACTTC
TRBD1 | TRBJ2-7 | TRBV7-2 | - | CASSLAGQGDHEQYF | TGTGCCAGCAGCTTAGCGGGACAGGGGGACCACGAGCAGTACTTC
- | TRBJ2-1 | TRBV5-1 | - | CASSPIVGGAGTRNEQFF | TGCGCCAGCAGCCCAATAGTCGGAGGTGCCGGTACGCGGAATGAGCAGTTCTTC
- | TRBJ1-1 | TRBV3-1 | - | CASSRDWDTEAFF | TGTGCCAGCAGCCGGGACTGGGACACTGAAGCTTTCTTT
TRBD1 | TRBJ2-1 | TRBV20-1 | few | CSARDQGQVYNEQFF | TGCAGTGCTAGAGATCAGGGACAGGTCTACAATGAGCAGTTCTTC
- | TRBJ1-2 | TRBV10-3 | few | CAISQGGLSGYTF | TGTGCCATCAGTCAAGGGGGGCTCTCTGGCTACACCTTC
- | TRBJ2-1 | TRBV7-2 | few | CASSPLGYEQFF | TGTGCCAGCAGCCCCTTGGGGTATGAGCAGTTCTTC
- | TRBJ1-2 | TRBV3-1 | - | CASSRVTGGVDGYTF | TGTGCCAGCAGCCGGGTTACAGGAGGGGTTGATGGCTACACCTTC
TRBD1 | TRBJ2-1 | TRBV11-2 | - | CASSPNRGLGNEQFF | TGTGCCAGCAGCCCCAACAGGGGGCTTGGCAATGAGCAGTTCTTC
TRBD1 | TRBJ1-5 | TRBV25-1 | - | CASSRTGVGQPQHF | TGTGCCAGCAGCCGGACAGGGGTCGGCCAGCCCCAGCATTTT
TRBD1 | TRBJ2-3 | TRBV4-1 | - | CASSDPGQGTDTQYF | TGCGCCAGCAGCGACCCGGGACAGGGGACAGATACGCAGTATTTT
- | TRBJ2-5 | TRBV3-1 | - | CASSQASTQETQYF | TGTGCCAGCAGCCAAGCGAGCACCCAAGAGACCCAGTACTTC
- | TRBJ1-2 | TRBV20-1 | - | CSADGIREGYTF | TGCAGTGCTGACGGGATCCGGGAGGGCTACACCTTC
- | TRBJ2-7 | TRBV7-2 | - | CASSPQGQTYEQYF | TGTGCCAGCAGCCCACAGGGTCAGACCTACGAGCAGTACTTC
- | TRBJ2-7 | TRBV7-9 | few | CASSSTAKGHEQYF | TGTGCCAGCAGCTCGACGGCCAAAGGACACGAGCAGTACTTC